This note documents a single T cell receptor (beta chain) sequence. Antigen: not known. The data were taken from a study of cytomegalovirus exposure and HLA in healthy donors. Findings and limits, study-wide: A later analysis reportedly found fewer N-insertions in an Asian-associated ancestry cluster than the approximately 670-donor mean. From TCR beta sequences, most subjects' HLA-A and HLA-B alleles were reportedly predicted accurately. Cytomegalovirus-associated TCR beta chains were listed, numbering some 180.

CDR1 is SNHLY and CDR2 is FYNNEI in the germline V gene. The CDR3 loop spans 13 amino acids. J lost 4 bases, V lost 6 bases, and 5 bases had no gene match. PCR employed 60 Vbeta and 13 Jbeta primers. The table came from immunoSEQ multiplex PCR; TCRdb's copy has only in-frame clones and leaves some out. This sample contains fewer than 150,000 clones. V usage is TRBV2 and J usage is TRBJ1-1; 7 bases fit TRBD1. Sequenced input: PBMCs. The clonotype comes from a woman aged 60-75 years in good health and CMV-seronegative. This CDR3 is CASRGDSPTEAFF. The CDR3 DNA reads as TGTGCCAGCAGGGGGGACAGCCCCACTGAAGCTTTCTTT.